The 31 T cell receptor beta chains reported below all come from one sample, sequenced in a study of tumor-infiltrating lymphocytes in primary liver carcinoma. DNA and RNA were both co-extracted from approximately 20-30 mg of bulk tissue that had not been sorted. Starting material of around 460 ng total RNA yielded TCR beta cDNA via a constant-region primer. Sequencing libraries for TCR beta derived from three nested multiplex PCR rounds that used slightly modified ARM-PCR. With TRBV1-TRBV30 forward primers and a C-beta reverse primer, the first two PCR rounds were run for approximately 10 cycles each. TCRdb used MiXCR to reprocess the multiplex PCR reads, holding one entry per CDR3 protein. The sample lists 120,000 or so distinct CDR3 sequences, 50% to 65% occurring once. The material sequenced was liver tumor tissue from sampling region 1. Described subset: tumor region T1, superior pole. The receptor set was obtained from a woman aged 60-75 years with primary liver carcinoma and hepatitis B virus infection.

The genes are TRBV11-2 and TRBJ2-3; 8 bases fit TRBD2. The junction had 17 bases not matched to a gene; V was cut back by 5 bases and J by 1 base. CDR3 size: 19 residues. Germline V lookup: CDR1 SGHAT, CDR2 FQNNGV. The CDR3: CASSPGRGEYSGRTDTQYF. CDR3 nucleotides: TGTGCCAGCAGCCCCGGGAGGGGGGAATATAGCGGCCGCACAGATACGCAGTATTTT. Together with reference TRBV11-2 and TRBJ2-3, the CDR3 gives the full variable domain: EAGVAQSPRYKIIEKRQSVAFWCNPISGHATLYWYQQILGQGPKLLIQFQNNGVVDDSQLPKDRFSAERLKGVDSTLKIQPAKLEDSAVYLCASSPGRGEYSGRTDTQYFGPGTRLTVL.

This clonotype was seen only once. The chain uses TRBV18 and TRBJ2-3, with 7 bases lining up with TRBD1. The germline CDR1 and CDR2 sequences are KGHSH and LQKENI. V gave up 3 bases and J gave up 2 bases; unmatched junction bases: 2. The CDR3 loop spans 14 amino acids. CDR3 sequence (DNA): TGTGCCAGCTCACCCGGACAGGCCACAGATACGCAGTATTTT. It specifies CASSPGQATDTQYF.

The rearrangement joins TRBV6-1 to TRBJ2-1, with D maybe TRBD2 (6 bases). CDR3 size: 15 residues. Trimming left V 3 bases short and J 4 bases short, with 13 bases between. CDR1 is MNHNS, CDR2 SASEGT, per germline. CDR3 bases: TGTGCCAGCAGTGACTCGGGGGAGGCTTACAATGAGCAGTTCTTC. This encodes CASSDSGEAYNEQFF.

This clonotype was seen repeatedly, ten times or more. The rearrangement uses TRBV29-1 and TRBJ2-5, with a weak D call TRBD2 (5 bases). This CDR3 has 11 amino acids. Trimming cost V 7 bases and J 5 bases, with 11 bases left between them. The V gene's germline CDR1 is SQVTM and CDR2 ANQGSEA. The CDR3 region is CSALRGETQYF. The DNA of the CDR3 is TGCAGCGCCCTAAGAGGGGAGACCCAGTACTTC.

On this clonotype itself: A much larger clone differs from this one at a single base, so this may be a read error. The chain is built from TRBV4-1 and TRBJ1-2; 7 bases are a match to TRBD1. This CDR3 region has 15 residues. The V segment lost 1 base and the J segment 4 bases; nucleotides outside the gene matches: 6. Germline-derived CDR1 and CDR2 are MGHRA and YSYEKL. CDR3 loop: CASSQGQGQPYGYTF. Written as DNA, the CDR3 is TGCGCCAGCAGCCAAGGGCAGGGACAGCCCTATGGCTACACCTTC.

Comments on this clonotype: With a much larger clone just one base away, this may be a read error. J is TRBJ1-1 and V is TRBV5-1; 7 bases align to TRBD1. Germline loops: CDR1 SGHRS, CDR2 YFSETQ. V dropped 1 base and J dropped 1; count of bases not matched to a gene: 13. This CDR3 is 18 amino acids long. The chain's CDR3 is CASSLCAQGTSGNTEAFF. In DNA, the CDR3 is TGCGCCAGCAGCTTGTGCGCACAGGGGACGAGTGGGAACACTGAAGCTTTCTTT.

Turning to this clonotype: This may stem from a read error, because a much larger clone lies one nucleotide away. The rearrangement uses TRBV29-1 and TRBJ1-1; 8 bases map to TRBD1. The length of the CDR3 is 16 residues. Germline V gene sequence: CDR1 SQVTM, CDR2 ANQGSEA. The trim removed 8 bases at V and 0 bases at J, leaving 14 bases unmatched. CDR3 sequence (DNA): TGCAGCTCACGGTTGGGACAGGCCGGCGTGAACACTGAAGCTTTCTTT. Translation gives CSSRLGQAGVNTEAFF.

Of note for this clonotype: A read error is possible here, since a much larger clone lies one base away. This chain joins TRBV12-3 or TRBV12-4 and TRBJ1-5; D is uncertain. CDR3 length equals 14 residues. CDR3 sequence: CASSFSAGNRPQHF. CDR3 in DNA: TGTGCCAGCAGTTTTTCGGCAGGTAATCGGCCCCAGCATTTT.

This clonotype was detected ten times or more. The chain links TRBV12-3 or TRBV12-4 to TRBJ1-1, with 9 bases lining up with TRBD1. Trimming cost V 5 bases and J 11 bases; bases outside gene matches: 6. The CDR3 extends over 12 amino acids. The CDR3 coding sequence is TGTGCCAGCAGTGGGGGACAGGGATATGCTTTCTTT. Amino acid sequence: CASSGGQGYAFF.

With regard to this clonotype: A junction end diverges from the germline sequence, so it may reflect a read error. V usage is TRBV10-3 and J usage is TRBJ2-7, with a weak D call TRBD1 (7 bases). The CDR3 spans 18 residues. The germline V gene encodes CDR1 ENHRY and CDR2 SYGVKD. CDR3: CTISETGSTGVFIREQYF. CDR3 bases: TGTACCATCAGTGAGACAGGGTCCACGGGAGTTTTTATTCGCGAGCAGTACTTC.

The V and J genes are TRBV20-1 and TRBJ2-1, with D possibly TRBD2 on 5 matching bases. V shed 2 bases and J shed 3 bases, with 11 bases lying between them. Germline CDR1 reads DFQATT; CDR2 reads SNEGSKA (reference sequence). There are 14 residues in the CDR3. Written as DNA, the CDR3 is TGCAGTGCTAGATCTACTAGACACTACAATGAGCAGTTCTTC. It translates to CSARSTRHYNEQFF.

Remarks on this clonotype: A read error is likely, as this CDR3 ends without the conserved phenylalanine or tryptophan. The rearrangement uses TRBV11-2 and TRBJ2-2; a possible D gene is TRBD2 (5 bases). The CDR3 contains 15 residues. The germline CDR1 and CDR2 sequences are SGHAT and FQNNGV. The CDR3: CVSSLTRANTGELFS. As DNA, the CDR3 is TGTGTCAGCAGCCTTACTAGAGCGAACACCGGGGAGCTGTTTTCT.

V gene TRBV11-1 combines with J gene TRBJ2-1; D may correspond to TRBD1 or TRBD2 (5 bases each). The CDR3 spans 15 residues. From germline, CDR1 is SGHAT and CDR2 FQDESV (reference sequence). V was trimmed by 6 bases and J by 13 bases, leaving 25 bases between them. The CDR3 is CASRQGRGNYNAQFF. Written as DNA, the CDR3 is TGTGCCAGCAGGCAGGGACGGGGAAACTACAATGCTCAGTTCTTC. Filled out from reference TRBV11-1 and TRBJ2-1, the complete variable domain reads EAEVAQSPRYKITEKSQAVAFWCDPISGHATLYWYRQILGQGPELLVQFQDESVVDDSQLPKDRFSAERLKGVDSTLKIQPAELGDSAMYLCASRQGRGNYNAQFFGPGTRLTVL.

This clonotype was counted at least ten times. The chain links TRBV6-5 to TRBJ2-1; 8 bases are a match to TRBD2. CDR3 size: 15 residues. Looked up from germline, CDR1 is MNHEY and CDR2 is SVGAGI. V trimming: 1 base; J trimming: 4 bases; junction bases outside the gene matches: 3. For the CDR3, the DNA is TGTGCCAGCAGTTACTTTAGCGGGGAGTACAATGAGCAGTTCTTC. Translated: CASSYFSGEYNEQFF.

This clonotype occurred a few times. The rearrangement uses TRBV24-1 and TRBJ2-7, with D possibly TRBD2 on 6 matching bases. CDR1 and CDR2 from the germline V gene are KGHDR and SFDVKD. The V gene lost 5 bases and the J gene lost 0 bases, with 16 bases spanning the gap. This CDR3 region has 16 residues. CDR3 coding DNA: TGTGCCACCAGTGCCCTAAAGGCTAGCGCCTCCTACGAGCAGTACTTC. Protein product: CATSALKASASYEQYF.

This clonotype was seen at least ten times. The chain employs TRBV12-3 or TRBV12-4 and TRBJ2-2; D ambiguous. Trimming took 7 bases from V and 0 from J, leaving 9 bases between them. There are 14 residues in the CDR3. The CDR3, as DNA: TGTGCCAGCATTAAGGTCCCGAACACCGGGGAGCTGTTTTTT. It is translated as CASIKVPNTGELFF.

About this clonotype itself: Since the CDR3 does not end with the conserved phenylalanine or tryptophan, this likely comes from a read error. This rearrangement joins TRBV11-3 to TRBJ2-7, with D hard to call. The germline V and J ends were trimmed by 6 bases and 8 bases, with 20 bases remaining between them. Germline V lookup: CDR1 SGHNT, CDR2 YENEEA. The CDR3 length is 14 residues. The CDR3 DNA reads TGTGCCAGCAGTAGTGGCGGTTCCCGCAACAAGCAGTACTTA. Encoded protein: CASSSGGSRNKQYL.

Concerning this clonotype: A junction end diverges from the germline sequence, so it may reflect a read error. J is TRBJ1-1 and V is TRBV6-2 or TRBV6-3; possibly TRBD1 for D (5 bases). Germline loops: CDR1 MNHEY, CDR2 SVGEGT. This CDR3 has 14 residues. The CDR3 nucleotides read TGTGCTAGCAGACCGGCGGGGGGATGCACTGAAGCTTTCTTT. This codes for CASRPAGGCTEAFF.

The chain recombines TRBV5-6 with TRBJ2-7, with 8 bases matching TRBD1. In germline, CDR1 is SGHDT, CDR2 YYEEEE. Trimming at V came to 4 bases and at J to 4 bases, leaving 7 bases not matched to a gene. This CDR3 contains 14 residues. The DNA of the CDR3 is TGTGCCAGCAGCATACAGGGGGTCGCTTACGAGCAGTACTTC. Translating it yields CASSIQGVAYEQYF.

This clonotype appeared a single time. In DNA form, the CDR3 reads TGTGCCAGCAGTCTGTTTGGGGACAGGTGGCCTCGGGAGCAGTACTTC. This gives the protein CASSLFGDRWPREQYF. The rearrangement uses TRBV6-6 and TRBJ2-7; 8 bases agree with TRBD1. J was trimmed by 7 bases and V by 5 bases; bases with no gene match: 16. The germline V gene has CDR1 MNHNY and CDR2 SVGAGI (reference sequence). This CDR3 region has 16 residues.

The table lists this clonotype with a count of one. The junction does not match germline at one end; this may be a read error. The V and J genes are TRBV5-1 and TRBJ2-3; weak D call: TRBD1 (6 bases). Germline V gene sequence: CDR1 SGHRS, CDR2 YFSETQ. CDR3 length: 13 amino acids. CDR3 nucleotide sequence: TGCGCCAGCAGCCTATCCCGGACAGATACGCATTATTTT. Translation gives CASSLSRTDTHYF. Variable domain in full (rest from reference TRBV5-1 and TRBJ2-3): KAGVTQTPRYLIKTRGQQVTLSCSPISGHRSVSWYQQTPGQGLQFLFEYFSETQRNKGNFPGRFSGRQFSNSRSEMNVSTLELGDSALYLCASSLSRTDTHYFGPGTRLTVL.

About this clonotype itself: The junction and the germline gene differ at one end; a read error may be behind it. The rearrangement joins TRBV11-2 to TRBJ2-3, with D perhaps TRBD2 (6 bases). This CDR3 contains 15 residues. Germline values: CDR1 SGHAT, CDR2 FQNNGV. CDR3 nucleotide sequence: TGTGCCAGCATTAGAATGTCAACTAGCACAGAGACGCACTATTTT. It codes for CASIRMSTSTETHYF.

In this sample, this clonotype turned up many times. The chain joins TRBV28 to TRBJ2-7; 13 bases match TRBD2. The CDR3 contains 15 residues. V was clipped by 5 bases and J by 9 bases; unmatched bases: 10. In germline, CDR1 is MDHEN, CDR2 SYDVKM. CDR3 coding DNA: TGTGCCAGCAGTCCCGCCGGACTAGCGGGAGTTGTGCAGTACTTC. This translates into CASSPAGLAGVVQYF.

Notes on this clonotype: At one end, the junction sequence differs from germline, possibly due to a read error. V gene TRBV4-2 combines with J gene TRBJ2-3, with 13 bases lining up with TRBD2. The CDR3 runs 16 residues. The germline V gene has CDR1 LGHNA and CDR2 YNFKEQ. CDR3 region: CVSSPSGLAGVNTQYF. The CDR3, as DNA: TGTGTCAGCAGCCCCTCCGGACTAGCGGGAGTGAATACGCAGTACTTT.

This clonotype was counted at least ten times. The V and J genes are TRBV12-3 or TRBV12-4 and TRBJ2-3; the D is unclear. The V end lost 3 bases, the J end lost 2 bases, and 0 bases lay between the germline ends. CDR3 length: 11 residues. In DNA, the CDR3 is TGTGCCAGCAGTTTCACAGATACGCAGTATTTT. It is translated as CASSFTDTQYF.

There are a few counts of this clonotype. This chain uses TRBV24-1 with TRBJ1-1, with D maybe TRBD1 (5 bases). The germline gives CDR1 KGHDR, CDR2 SFDVKD. CDR3 length: 14 amino acids. The V end was cut by 4 bases, the J end by 0 bases, with 8 bases between. The CDR3 DNA follows: TGTGCCACCAGTGAGGGACGGATGAACACTGAAGCTTTCTTT. This gives the protein CATSEGRMNTEAFF.

Points on this clonotype: This sequence may be a read error, since a much larger clone differs from it by one base. The gene calls are TRBV6-6 and TRBJ2-3; D gene unclear. The germline CDR1 and CDR2 sequences are MNHNY and SVGAGI (reference sequence). Trimming left V 8 bases short and J 7 bases short, with 22 bases between. The CDR3 length is 15 residues. CDR3 nucleotide sequence: TGTGCCAGCGCCGATAAGGCGGCAGGCAGGAATACGCAGTATTTT. Its translation: CASADKAAGRNTQYF.

About this clonotype: One end of the junction varies from germline; a read error may be responsible. The chain employs TRBV11-2 and TRBJ2-3; unclear D gene. The CDR3 consists of 14 residues. In germline, CDR1 is SGHAT, CDR2 FQNNGV. CDR3 in amino acids: CASGPGRSGDMQYF. In DNA form, the CDR3 reads TGTGCCAGCGGACCGGGCAGGAGTGGGGATATGCAGTATTTT.

In regard to this clonotype: At one of its ends the junction is not consistent with the germline gene, which may arise from a read error. V is TRBV5-1 and J is TRBJ2-7; D is unclear. The CDR3 contains 14 residues. Germline V gene data show CDR1 as SGHRS and CDR2 as YFSETQ. The CDR3 reads CASILVVSVGEQYF. The CDR3 bases are TGTGCCAGCATCTTGGTAGTTTCAGTAGGCGAGCAGTACTTC.

The chain couples TRBV5-1 to TRBJ2-6; D unresolved. The CDR3 consists of 16 residues. V gave up 0 bases and J gave up 1 base, with 8 bases separating them. Germline V gene data show CDR1 as SGHRS and CDR2 as YFSETQ. The CDR3 DNA follows: TGCGCCAGCAGCTTGGTGGGCAATTCTGGGGCCAACGTCCTGACTTTC. Its protein is CASSLVGNSGANVLTF.

V and J are TRBV2 and TRBJ2-5; 7 nucleotides match TRBD2. The length of the CDR3 is 16 residues. Looked up from germline, CDR1 is SNHLY and CDR2 is FYNNEI. V was clipped by 4 bases and J by 2 bases; unmatched bases: 10. The DNA of the CDR3 is TGTGCCAGCAGTGGAAGTGGGCCAGCGGGACAAGAGACCCAGTACTTC. It codes for CASSGSGPAGQETQYF.